This T cell receptor (beta chain) was sequenced in a study of control samples from healthy donors and cancer patients. This table comes from immunoSEQ multiplex PCR, and its TCRdb copy is limited to in-frame clones, with some not included. Among 90,000 to 100,000 clones listed, about four fifths were seen once. The V gene end was trimmed by 5 bases and the J gene end by 2 bases; junction bases not matched to a gene: 14. Germline V gives CDR1 SQVTM, CDR2 ANQGSEA. CDR3 size: 17 residues. This receptor was obtained from a woman in her 30s in good health. The J gene is TRBJ2-3, the V gene TRBV29-1; 9 bases are shared with TRBD2. The sequenced sample consisted of blood. DNA of the CDR3: TGCAGCGTTTCCCCGACGAGGAAGCGGGGGGCCACAGATACGCAGTATTTT. It yields the protein CSVSPTRKRGATDTQYF.